The present T cell receptor (beta chain) was sequenced within a study of cytomegalovirus exposure and HLA in healthy donors. The PCR made use of 60 Vbeta and 13 Jbeta primers. In the study's own analysis: A later analysis tallied 80 million to 100 million unique TCR beta chains, around 9.9 million of them shared. Clones were sequenced by immunoSEQ multiplex PCR, and TCRdb holds only the in-frame ones, with some missing. V, J and clone size reflect that table, while D and trimming were determined from the DNA. The data show 130,000 to 150,000 clones, roughly 78% seen once. Germline V gives CDR1 SGHTA, CDR2 FQGTGA. This CDR3 contains 15 residues. The V gene lost 1 base and the J gene lost 3 bases, with 12 bases spanning the gap. Study-wide results and caveats: In a later analysis, at a false discovery rate of 0.05, 15,000 to 20,000 TCR beta sequences matched HLA alleles.

With regard to this clone: Its antigen is not known.

Sequencing was carried out using PBMCs. The chain has TRBV7-3 and TRBJ1-1; TRBD1 is a possible D gene (5 bases). This clonotype was sampled from a female donor in good health and CMV-seronegative. Written as DNA, the CDR3 is TGTGCCAGCAGCTTAAGAGGGACGGGGGACACTGAAGCTTTCTTT. Protein product: CASSLRGTGDTEAFF. Filled out from reference TRBV7-3 and TRBJ1-1, the complete variable domain reads GAGVSQTPSNKVTEKGKYVELRCDPISGHTALYWYRQSLGQGPEFLIYFQGTGAADDSGLPNDRFFAVRPEGSVSTLKIQRTERGDSAVYLCASSLRGTGDTEAFFGQGTRLTVV.